A single sample gave rise to the 17 T cell receptor beta chains below, sequenced in a study of T cells in tuberculosis. Profiled with immunoSEQ multiplex PCR; TCRdb holds only in-frame clones, not every one. The sample holds fewer than 35,000 clones, roughly 94% seen once. Material: PBMCs. The receptor source for this set is a donor aged 5-35 years with latent tuberculosis or without tuberculosis infection.

The gene calls are TRBV6-5 and TRBJ1-4, with D uncertain. Trimming left V 4 bases short and J 2 bases short, with 5 bases between. The CDR3 has 13 amino acids. The germline V gene has CDR1 MNHEY and CDR2 SVGAGI. The CDR3 nucleotides read TGTGCCAGCAGTTTGAGGACTAATGAAAAACTGTTTTTT. Translation gives CASSLRTNEKLFF.

V and J are TRBV10-3 and TRBJ2-1; the D is unclear. Germline V CDR1 and CDR2: ENHRY, SYGVKD. V was pared by 0 bases and J by 14 bases, with 11 bases between. The CDR3 length is 12 residues. CDR3 in amino acids: CAISESNLVEFF. The CDR3 DNA is TGTGCCATCAGTGAGTCGAATTTGGTAGAGTTCTTC.

The rearrangement uses TRBV30 and TRBJ1-2, with D perhaps TRBD1 (5 bases). The CDR3 has 15 residues. Trimming left V 8 bases short and J 4 bases short, with 23 bases between. Germline CDR1 is GTSNPN and CDR2 is SVGIG (reference sequence). This CDR3 is CAGKLRSAGPYGYTF. The CDR3 nucleotides are TGTGCCGGGAAGCTCCGGTCGGCAGGGCCCTATGGCTACACCTTC.

As DNA, the CDR3 is TGTGCCAGCAGCCGGCGGGGACAGGGGAACTATGGCTACACCTTC. Its protein product is CASSRRGQGNYGYTF. The chain couples TRBV5-4 to TRBJ1-2, with 10 bases fitting TRBD1. The CDR3 is 15 residues long. Germline CDR1 and CDR2: SGHNT and YYREEE (reference sequence). Trimming at V came to 4 bases and at J to 2 bases, leaving 5 bases not matched to a gene. Full variable domain (missing parts from reference TRBV5-4 and TRBJ1-2): ETGVTQSPTHLIKTRGQQVTLRCSSQSGHNTVSWYQQALGQGPQFIFQYYREEENGRGNFPPRFSGLQFPNYSSELNVNALELDDSALYLCASSRRGQGNYGYTFGSGTRLTVV.

The V and J genes are TRBV4-1 and TRBJ2-2; D is perhaps TRBD1 (6 bases). This CDR3 contains 19 residues. The V gene's germline CDR1 is MGHRA and CDR2 YSYEKL. Trimming pared 1 base from V and 5 bases from J, leaving 23 bases between. The CDR3 DNA reads TGCGCCAGCAGCCAAGTCCCTGCGTCCGTCGATAGGGGGACCGGGGAGCTGTTTTTT. The encoded protein is CASSQVPASVDRGTGELFF.

This chain links TRBV11-3 with TRBJ2-1, with D possibly being TRBD1 (5 bases). V lost 8 bases, J lost 5 bases, and 10 bases lay in between. The CDR3 extends over 12 amino acids. In germline, CDR1 is SGHNT, CDR2 YENEEA. The CDR3 sequence is CASADSNNEQFF. The CDR3 DNA reads as TGTGCCAGCGCCGACAGTAACAATGAGCAGTTCTTC.

The chain uses TRBV5-4 and TRBJ1-2, with D maybe TRBD1 (6 bases). The CDR3 consists of 14 residues. The V and J ends lost 0 bases and 4 bases respectively, with 10 bases between them. The germline V gene encodes CDR1 SGHNT and CDR2 YYREEE (reference sequence). CDR3: CASSLAGDGYGYTF. CDR3 coding DNA: TGTGCCAGCAGCTTGGCAGGGGACGGCTATGGCTACACCTTC.

This chain uses TRBV2 with TRBJ2-5; D perhaps matches TRBD2 (6 bases). The CDR3 is made up of 11 amino acids. The V end was cut by 9 bases, the J end by 1 base, with 6 bases between. Germline V gene lookup returns CDR1 SNHLY and CDR2 FYNNEI. CDR3 protein: CASSGQETQYF. CDR3 nucleotide sequence: TGTGCCAGTAGCGGCCAAGAGACCCAGTACTTC.

The V gene is TRBV14, the J gene TRBJ2-5, with 12 nucleotides matching TRBD2. The CDR3 extends over 16 amino acids. Germline CDR1 SGHDN, CDR2 FVKESK. V shed 4 bases and J 0 bases; nucleotides not matched to a gene: 3. The CDR3 loop reads CASSPRLAGDQETQYF. The CDR3 coding sequence is TGTGCCAGCAGCCCCCGACTAGCGGGAGACCAAGAGACCCAGTACTTC.

This clone was seen once. Here the CDR3 DNA reads TGTGCCAGCAGCTTGGACCGGGGGAACACTGAAGCTTTCTTT. Amino acids: CASSLDRGNTEAFF. The chain recombines TRBV5-4 with TRBJ1-1; no definite D call. Trimming cost V 0 bases and J 1 base, with 7 bases left between them. The CDR3 spans 14 residues. The germline gives CDR1 SGHNT, CDR2 YYREEE (reference sequence).

This clone was recorded once. This chain connects TRBV25-1 to TRBJ2-1; 12 positions agree with TRBD2. The CDR3 spans 14 residues. V shed 6 bases, J shed 4 bases, and the junction held 1 base outside the gene matches. Looked up from germline, CDR1 is MGHDK and CDR2 is SYGVNS. This chain's CDR3 is CASRGLAGYNEQFF. The CDR3 coding sequence is TGTGCCAGCAGGGGACTAGCGGGTTACAATGAGCAGTTCTTC.

The CDR3 here is CASSPIAPNYNEQFF. In nucleotides, the CDR3 is TGTGCCAGCAGCCCAATAGCTCCCAACTACAATGAGCAGTTCTTC. V gene TRBV7-2 combines with J gene TRBJ2-1; no firm D call. The CDR3 has 15 residues. The germline CDR1 and CDR2 sequences are SGHTA and FQGNSA. The V end lost 5 bases, the J end lost 3 bases, and 14 bases lay between the germline ends. The full variable domain, in which reference TRBV7-2 and TRBJ2-1 provide the parts outside the CDR3, is GAGVSQSPSNKVTEKGKDVELRCDPISGHTALYWYRQSLGQGLEFLIYFQGNSAPDKSGLPSDRFSAERTGGSVSTLTIQRTQQEDSAVYLCASSPIAPNYNEQFFGPGTRLTVL.

This clone was seen only once. V usage is TRBV11-2 and J usage is TRBJ2-4; 7 nucleotides match TRBD2. This CDR3 spans 14 amino acids. The germline CDR1 and CDR2 sequences are SGHAT and FQNNGV. V was pared by 5 bases and J by 3 bases, with 4 bases of the junction left unmatched. CDR3 sequence reads: CASSPTSRKNIQYF. CDR3 in DNA: TGTGCCAGCAGCCCGACTAGCCGCAAAAACATTCAGTACTTC.

As concerns this clone: Other nucleotide sequences in the sample specify the same CDR3. The CDR3 DNA is TGCGCCAGCAGCTTGGATAGTCAGAACACTGAAGCTTTCTTT. As protein: CASSLDSQNTEAFF. The V gene is TRBV5-1, the J gene TRBJ1-1, with D uncertain. From germline, CDR1 is SGHRS and CDR2 YFSETQ. The V end lost 0 bases, the J end lost 1 base, and 7 bases lay between the germline ends. CDR3 length: 14 amino acids.

The V gene is TRBV6-6, the J gene TRBJ2-2; D uncertain. Germline V gene sequence: CDR1 MNHNY, CDR2 SVGAGI (reference sequence). V gave up 3 bases and J gave up 7 bases, with 12 bases separating them. The CDR3 totals 14 residues. The CDR3 reads CASSYSRGGGELFF. The CDR3 region has the DNA TGTGCCAGCAGTTATAGTCGAGGCGGCGGGGAGCTGTTTTTT.

This chain connects TRBV6-1 to TRBJ1-2, with D possibly matching TRBD1 (6 bases). The CDR3 consists of 15 residues. Germline CDR1 is MNHNS and CDR2 is SASEGT. V lost 2 bases and J lost 4, with 14 bases in between. The CDR3 loop reads CASSERDNTFYGYTF. DNA of the CDR3: TGTGCCAGCAGTGAAAGGGACAATACCTTCTATGGCTACACCTTC.

The chain has TRBV18 and TRBJ1-1; perhaps TRBD1 as D (6 bases). V lost 3 bases and J lost 4, with 12 bases in between. There are 14 residues in the CDR3. Germline V gene lookup returns CDR1 KGHSH and CDR2 LQKENI. The CDR3 nucleotides are TGTGCCAGCTCACCGGGAGGGGGGTTCACTGAAGCTTTCTTT. It yields the protein CASSPGGGFTEAFF.